This TCR beta chain was recorded in a study of T cell responses to AZD1222 COVID-19 vaccine. V was trimmed by 3 bases and J by 7 bases, leaving 15 bases between them. This CDR3 is built from 14 residues. From germline, CDR1 is LGHNA and CDR2 YNFKEQ. The protocol was immunoSEQ multiplex PCR, while the TCRdb copy is restricted to in-frame clones and leaves out a portion. The data contain about 140,000 clones, 91% of them singletons. This material consisted of peripheral blood, taken on day 0 of AZD1222 vaccination. The chain has TRBV4-2 and TRBJ1-2, with D uncertain. The source is an adult in good health. CDR3 sequence reads: CASSHPDLNGGYTF. DNA for the CDR3: TGTGCCAGCAGCCACCCCGACCTGAACGGTGGCTACACCTTC.